This TCR beta chain derives from a study of control samples from healthy donors and cancer patients (dated by TCRdb to about 2020). Libraries came from the immunoSEQ multiplex PCR assay. TCRdb took this table from immuneACCESS and kept in-frame rearrangements with V and J called. Such tables lack part of the clones; where checked against another copy, unresolved V genes explain under half of the gap, and the rest is unexplained. Counted in this sample were about 170,000 clones; 93% of them appeared once. The ten largest clones take up roughly 3.9% of the sample. From the cysteine up to the phenylalanine, the CDR3 has a length of 15 residues. Just CDR3 DNA is preserved here, 45 bases in frame from base 1. V is cut by 1 base and J by 7 bases, and the space between the germline ends is 14 bases. CDR1 and CDR2 are drawn from the germline V gene: SGHTA, FQGNSA. As regards this clone: What antigen it recognizes has not been identified. No clone much larger than this one lies a single base away; base qualities are absent.

Sequenced material: blood. The rearranged segments are TRBV7-2 and TRBJ2-1; the D gene cannot be named for sure. The sequence derives from a woman between 55 and 75 years old in good health. For the CDR3, the sequence is CASSLVSYSGNEQFF. The DNA sequence reads TGTGCCAGCAGCTTAGTGAGCTACTCTGGGAATGAGCAGTTCTTC.